This T cell receptor beta chain was captured by sequencing in a study of T cell clonotyping in hematopoietic cell transplantation. Study at large: Pretransplant recipient samples were taken after cytoreduction. Study results and limitations: Few recipient clonotypes overlapped donors; over 97% were de novo at given depth. Cells were unsorted, so CD4 and CD8 contributions were not separated.

Described time point: recipient sample about 28 days before transplant, after cytoreduction. Of note for this clone: The antigen remains undetermined.

The germline V gene encodes CDR1 LNHDA and CDR2 SQIVND (reference sequence). V was clipped by 10 bases and J by 4 bases, with 16 bases between them. CDR3 length: 13 residues. Profiling relied on immunoSEQ multiplex PCR, and the TCRdb table lists in-frame clones only, not all of them. This table has 7,000 to 9,500 clones, around nine tenths appearing once. The chain carries TRBV19 and TRBJ1-2; the D gene is possibly TRBD1 (6 bases). Material: peripheral blood mononuclear cells, obtained before stem cell transplant. The receptor's source is a man aged 55 to 70 with acute myeloid leukemia. Some clones in this sample may be carry-over from other donors' samples. This chain's CDR3 is CAIADRSPYGYTF. The CDR3 DNA sequence: TGTGCCATCGCGGACAGATCCCCCTATGGCTACACCTTC.